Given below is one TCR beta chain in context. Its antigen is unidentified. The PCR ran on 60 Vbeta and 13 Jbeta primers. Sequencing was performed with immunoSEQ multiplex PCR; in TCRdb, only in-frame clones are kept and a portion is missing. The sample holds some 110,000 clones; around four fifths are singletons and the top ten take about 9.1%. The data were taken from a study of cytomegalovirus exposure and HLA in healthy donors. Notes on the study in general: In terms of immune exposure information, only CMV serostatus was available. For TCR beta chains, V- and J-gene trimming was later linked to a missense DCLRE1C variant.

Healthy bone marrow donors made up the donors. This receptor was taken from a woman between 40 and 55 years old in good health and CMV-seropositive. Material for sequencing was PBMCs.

The CDR3 here is CASSPLADNSGNTIYF. The DNA for the CDR3 is TGTGCCAGCTCACCTCTGGCAGATAACTCTGGAAACACCATATATTTT. The gene calls are TRBV18 and TRBJ1-3; no reliable D call. The CDR3 runs to 16 residues. Germline V gene lookup returns CDR1 KGHSH and CDR2 LQKENI. V was shortened by 3 bases and J by 0 bases, with 12 bases between the two germline ends.